The T cell receptor beta chain under discussion was sequenced for a study of blood T cell repertoires in COVID-19. Generated by immunoSEQ multiplex PCR, the TCRdb table keeps only in-frame clones and is missing some. Of roughly 260,000 clones listed, 80% to 90% are singletons. CDR3 length: 20 residues. The V gene's germline CDR1 is SGHVS and CDR2 FQNEAQ. The V segment lost 1 base and the J segment 0 bases; nucleotides outside the gene matches: 12. This chain connects TRBV7-8 to TRBJ2-3, with 11 positions matching TRBD2. This receptor was taken from a woman aged 45-59 years with acute or convalescent COVID-19. Sequenced material: peripheral blood. CDR3 DNA: TGTGCCAGCAGCTTAGTTCTAGCGGGAGGCCCCATCTTTAGCACAGATACGCAGTATTTT. As protein: CASSLVLAGGPIFSTDTQYF.